One and the same sample provided the 8 T cell receptor beta chains below, sequenced in a study of T cell responses to AZD1222 COVID-19 vaccine. The table came from immunoSEQ multiplex PCR; TCRdb's copy has only in-frame clones and leaves some out. The sample holds under 150,000 clones; over 90% are singletons and the top ten take 5.4%. The material sequenced was peripheral blood, taken on day 0 of AZD1222 vaccination. These receptors came from an adult in good health.

The chain employs TRBV5-1 and TRBJ1-6; D might be TRBD1 (6 bases). The CDR3 spans 14 residues. Germline V gene data show CDR1 as SGHRS and CDR2 as YFSETQ. V lost 6 bases, J lost 6 bases, and 13 bases lay in between. DNA for the CDR3: TGCGCCAGCACCGGGGGACAAGTTAATTCACCCCTCCACTTT. Encoded protein: CASTGGQVNSPLHF.

The V and J genes are TRBV14 and TRBJ2-2; tentatively, D is TRBD1 or TRBD2 (5 bases each). The CDR3 has 15 amino acids. Germline assignment: CDR1 SGHDN and CDR2 FVKESK. V lost 1 base to trimming and J lost 8 bases, with 14 bases between them. The CDR3 DNA reads TGTGCCAGCAGCCAAGTGGTTCTCGGGACGGGGGAGCTGTTTTTT. Protein product: CASSQVVLGTGELFF.

The rearrangement links TRBV5-1 to TRBJ2-1; a possible D gene is TRBD2 (5 bases). The CDR3 loop spans 13 amino acids. The germline gives CDR1 SGHRS, CDR2 YFSETQ. V was cut by 3 bases and J by 7 bases, with 11 bases left in between. The CDR3 sequence is CASSSQAANEQFF. Here the CDR3 DNA reads TGCGCCAGCAGCTCCCAAGCGGCGAATGAGCAGTTCTTC.

Points on this clone: The same CDR3 also results from other DNA sequences found in this sample. V and J are TRBV3-1 (or the pseudogene TRBV3-2) and TRBJ2-6, with D unresolved. This CDR3 has 15 residues. The germline gives CDR1 LGHDT, CDR2 YNNKEL (reference sequence). The V end was cut by 0 bases, the J end by 1 base, with 4 bases between. The CDR3 nucleotides read TGTGCCAGCAGCCAAGAGGGGTCTGGGGCCAACGTCCTGACTTTC. Protein sequence: CASSQEGSGANVLTF.

The genes are TRBV5-1 and TRBJ1-5; 7 bases are a match to TRBD1. The germline V gene has CDR1 SGHRS and CDR2 YFSETQ. This CDR3 has 16 amino acids. V was clipped by 2 bases and J by 0 bases; unmatched bases: 5. In DNA, the CDR3 is TGCGCCAGCAGCTTCGGGGACAGAGATAGCAATCAGCCCCAGCATTTT. Protein product: CASSFGDRDSNQPQHF. Full variable domain (remainder filled in from reference TRBV5-1 and TRBJ1-5): KAGVTQTPRYLIKTRGQQVTLSCSPISGHRSVSWYQQTPGQGLQFLFEYFSETQRNKGNFPGRFSGRQFSNSRSEMNVSTLELGDSALYLCASSFGDRDSNQPQHFGDGTRLSIL.

The DNA for the CDR3 is TGTGCCAGTAGTATGGAGGCGAGGGGATACGCAAACACCATATATTTT. It specifies CASSMEARGYANTIYF. The chain combines TRBV19 with TRBJ1-3; tentative D call: TRBD1 (5 bases). Trimming removed 3 bases from V and 6 bases from J, with 18 bases in between. The germline V gene encodes CDR1 LNHDA and CDR2 SQIVND (reference sequence). The CDR3 consists of 16 residues. The full variable domain, its missing parts supplied by reference TRBV19 and TRBJ1-3, is DGGITQSPKYLFRKEGQNVTLSCEQNLNHDAMYWYRQDPGQGLRLIYYSQIVNDFQKGDIAEGYSVSREKKESFPLTVTSAQKNPTAFYLCASSMEARGYANTIYFGEGSWLTVV.

This chain connects TRBV28 to TRBJ2-5; D is uncertain. V was pared by 0 bases and J by 5 bases, with 7 bases between. Germline V CDR1 and CDR2: MDHEN, SYDVKM. There are 13 residues in the CDR3. The CDR3 region has the DNA TGTGCCAGCAGTTTATGGGTAGGGGAGACCCAGTACTTC. Its translation: CASSLWVGETQYF.

The chain has TRBV11-3 and TRBJ2-5; 8 positions agree with TRBD2. Germline-derived CDR1 and CDR2 are SGHNT and YENEEA. This CDR3 has 15 amino acids. V lost 6 bases to trimming and J lost 5 bases; unmatched junction nucleotides: 11. CDR3 region: CASSQDGGAHETQYF. The CDR3 DNA reads TGTGCCAGCAGTCAAGACGGGGGGGCCCACGAGACCCAGTACTTC.